This T cell receptor beta chain was sequenced during a study of blood T cell repertoires in COVID-19. The wider study: The study drew acute and convalescent COVID-19 samples from the United States, Italy and Spain. PBMCs, B-cell-depleted T cells, or T cells were the source of the cDNA or gDNA that made up the material.

In the source study's methods: The authors estimated nucleated cell counts from reference gene primer amplification. TCRdb's table, derived via immunoSEQ multiplex PCR, lists solely in-frame clones and lacks some. V, J and clone size were drawn from that table, and D and trimming were deduced from the DNA. The sample has approximately 230,000 clones, approximately 79% seen once. The CDR3 consists of 15 residues. The germline V gene has CDR1 SGDLS and CDR2 YYNGEE. V was cut by 4 bases and J by 2 bases, with 14 bases left in between. The chain combines TRBV9 with TRBJ2-3; TRBD2 might be the D (7 bases). The sample comprised peripheral blood. This sequence originates from a woman in her thirties or forties with active or convalescent COVID-19. CDR3 bases: TGTGCCAGCAGCACAGCGGGACACTACACAGATACGCAGTATTTT. Protein product: CASSTAGHYTDTQYF.